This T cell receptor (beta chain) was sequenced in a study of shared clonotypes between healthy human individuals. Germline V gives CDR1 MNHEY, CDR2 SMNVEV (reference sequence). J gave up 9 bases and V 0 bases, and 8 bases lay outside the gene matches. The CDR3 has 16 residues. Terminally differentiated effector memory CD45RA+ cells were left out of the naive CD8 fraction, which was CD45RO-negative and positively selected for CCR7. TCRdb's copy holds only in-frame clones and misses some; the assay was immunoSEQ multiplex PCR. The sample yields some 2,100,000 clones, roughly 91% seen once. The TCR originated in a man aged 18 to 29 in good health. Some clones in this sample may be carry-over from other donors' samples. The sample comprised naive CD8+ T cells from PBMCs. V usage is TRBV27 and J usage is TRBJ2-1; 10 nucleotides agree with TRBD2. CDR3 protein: CASSLSGSGRDPEQFF. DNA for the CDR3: TGTGCCAGCAGTTTATCGGGCAGCGGGAGGGATCCTGAGCAGTTCTTC.